This T cell receptor beta chain emerged from a study of cytomegalovirus exposure and HLA in healthy donors (TCRdb year 2017). For the study in its entirety: According to an earlier analysis of a few hundred of the donors, 150 million to 200 million T cells yielded 120 million or so unique TCR beta sequences and less than 300 Gb of sequence data. In the later analysis, no new phenotypic data were used to find candidate immune exposures; instead, reliance was placed on TCR beta sequences and their occurrence across donors. To predict cytomegalovirus infection status, the study combined high-throughput TCR immunosequencing, statistical association of individual TCRs with disease status, and machine learning. In a later analysis, previously published TCR beta repertoires from 600 to 850 donors were re-analyzed and high-resolution HLA genotyping was added so that TCR occurrence patterns could be studied. A later genetic analysis used genome-wide SNP genotypes for 398 of the 666 donors, treating that subset as a discovery cohort. Donor age, sex, ethnicity and CMV serostatus were compiled together with the repertoire data. Every discovery cohort repertoire had been produced on one sequencing platform. Because of strong linkage in the cohort, a handful of DR-DQ haplotypes were treated as single units for association and clustering. HLA typing included class I and class II loci at four-digit resolution. The study aimed to test whether cataloging public T cell receptors could reveal signatures of past pathogen exposure. In addition to the first cohort of approximately 650 subjects, a separate validation cohort of 120 different subjects was used. The number of donors typed differed by locus, with about 629-630 for A, B, C, DRB1 and DQB1, around 560 for DQA1, about 610 for DPA1, and 450 to 480 for DPB1. Among the roughly 410 genotyped donors, more than 70% belonged to the genetic ancestry cluster associated with self-reported Caucasian donors. Among around 400 genotyped donors of the cohort, an average of approximately 240,000 unique TCR beta nucleotide sequences were sequenced per donor, roughly a sixth of them non-productive. An early release that covered around 590 HLA-typed donors contained approximately 300 gigabases of sequencing data and tens of millions of unique TCR sequences. The T cell repertoires of under 750 subjects were profiled by immunosequencing and related to cytomegalovirus serostatus. An earlier analysis of roughly 580 of the donors used high-throughput TCR beta sequencing to judge whether each TCR beta V gene segment behaved as functional or pseudogenic.

Trimming leaves V shorter by 3 bases and J shorter by 5 bases, with the junction holding 14 bases beyond the gene matches. Reading from cysteine to phenylalanine, the CDR3 counts 19 amino acids. The DNA shown is the 57-base CDR3, in frame from base 1. Reading the germline V gene gives CDR1 LGHNT and CDR2 FRNRAP. In total, 600 or so healthy bone marrow donors made up the cohort. At the time of sampling, all cohort members were nominally healthy, though unrecorded immune exposures were likely present. The donor was CMV seronegative and was included in the group of 352 seronegative cohort members. Each donor provided a peripheral blood sample, and peripheral blood mononuclear cells were used for TCR beta sequencing. Genomic DNA extraction from the blood cell samples was performed with the Qiagen DNeasy Blood Extraction Kit. Libraries were prepared through the immunoSEQ multiplex PCR assay. The multiplex PCR relied on a mix of 60 forward primers for TCR Vbeta segments and 13 reverse primers for TCR Jbeta segments. The CDR3 region of rearranged TCR beta genes was amplified from genomic DNA by a multiplex PCR assay. Amplified TCR beta libraries were sequenced as 87-base-pair reads on the Illumina HiSeq System. The paper's data handling went like this. A later analysis counted 65 million to 90 million unique TCR beta chains across the 666 repertoires, and approximately 11 million of these chains were shared by at least two donors. Raw reads were error-corrected and collapsed into unique sequences with a nearest-neighbor algorithm that merged closely related sequences to remove PCR and sequencing errors. V, D and J gene segments were assigned by aligning CDR3 sequences to IMGT reference sequences. For a sequence to be retained, a match of at least six nucleotides to both a V gene segment and a J gene segment was required. Rearrangements were called productive when the CDR3 lacked stop codons and stayed in frame with V and J; all others were non-productive. Following IMGT convention, CDR3 was defined as the stretch from the second conserved V-encoded cysteine up to the conserved J-encoded phenylalanine. The earlier analysis of roughly 590 of the donors excluded any sequence lacking an unambiguous match to a single V gene segment. In an earlier analysis of 500 to 750 of the donors, V segments were called functional above 56.7% productive rearrangements and were called segregating when the between-donor standard deviation exceeded 5%. A statistical classification framework was built to diagnose cytomegalovirus status from the catalog of TCR beta chain sequences. In a later analysis, TCR nucleotide sequences were compared against IMGT/GENE-DB human TR gene sequences so that V and J genes could be assigned. In a later analysis, CDR3 sequences and most-parsimonious VDJ recombination scenarios were assigned using the TCRdist pipeline. A later analysis defined each TCR beta chain by its CDR3 amino acid sequence plus V-gene family, and excluded reads lacking a unique V-gene family. A later analysis removed 500 to 600 highly shared, low-generation-probability nucleotide sequences to deal with suspected cross-contamination and a sequencing artifact. In a later analysis, a clonal expansion index was calculated for each public chain from normalized within-repertoire ranks of inferred template counts. In a later analysis, generation probabilities were computed with a VDJ recombination model fitted to out-of-frame rearrangements, and the resulting probabilities were checked against IGoR. In a later analysis, TCR-TCR, TCR-HLA and TCR-CMV co-occurrence was scored with hypergeometric tests, and a repertoire-size bias correction was applied to TCR pairs. False discovery rates were estimated in a later analysis by permuting HLA or CMV assignments 20 times. In a later analysis, co-occurring TCRs were grouped using DBSCAN, and TCRdist sequence similarity was added for clustering within HLA-allele-positive subsets. Repertoires with fewer than 30,000 or more than 120,000 public chains, plus five repertoires with anomalous nucleotide sharing, were excluded from co-occurrence clustering. TCRdb limited this immuneACCESS table to in-frame rearrangements with V and J called. A share of clones is missing; checked studies link under half to unresolved V genes, and the rest is unexplained. V and J calls and clone size come straight from that table; D and trimming were deduced from the DNA. The sample table shows 200,000 to 250,000 clones, and less than 85% are seen once. The ten largest make up 0.22% of the sample.

As regards this clone: Its antigen specificity is not known. It has no much larger one-base neighbor in the sample; base qualities were not kept.

On the study overall, not on this receptor specifically: In this cohort, only TCR beta chains were sequenced, and detectable features were limited by the absence of alpha or paired-chain data. The presence/absence analyses assumed that sequencing depth was roughly uniform across donors, and that assumption may not be true. A later genetic analysis reported fewer N-insertions in productive TCRs among donors in an Asian-associated ancestry cluster than the roughly 700-donor mean. A further reported finding was that TCR beta sequences accurately predicted the HLA-A and HLA-B alleles for most subjects in the first cohort. Correlated functional status among segregating V segments might reflect linkage disequilibrium, but an unknown experimental factor could not be ruled out. Most TCR sequences were seen in very few donors, while some public TCRs were found in many individuals. Some IMGT-functional V segments, including TRBV6-2 and TRBV6-3, could not be distinguished by the 87-base-pair reads and were therefore excluded. Because counts were too low, roughly 17 rarely observed V segments, including chromosome 9 orphons, were left out of the earlier analysis of a few hundred of the donors. According to a later analysis, TCR association rates differed among HLA loci, with DRB1 alleles showing the most associated TCRs and HLA-C alleles showing the fewest. A later analysis found that most CMV-associated TCR beta chains appeared HLA-restricted, with HLA associations seemingly driven largely by CMV exposure. A later analysis associated roughly 17,000 TCR beta sequences with specific HLA alleles at a false discovery rate of 0.05. The classifier was reported to diagnose cytomegalovirus status with high specificity and sensitivity in both the original cohort and the validation cohort. The only immune exposure information available for the cohort was CMV serostatus. A later analysis found that HLA-associated TCR beta chains were more clonally expanded and had lower generation probabilities than equally common non-associated chains. Assigning TCR associations to individual alleles was difficult when HLA alleles, especially DR and DQ, strongly co-occurred. Three of the identified cytomegalovirus-associated TCR beta chains were confirmed in vitro to be specific for cytomegalovirus antigens. The sequencing pipeline was judged likely to have produced a cluster of highly shared sequence variants as a technical artifact. Because some donors lacked HLA typing at each locus, the association tests relied only on the typed subset. Several of the top co-occurrence clusters appeared to be linked to parvovirus B19, influenza, CMV and Epstein-Barr virus, according to a later analysis. In an earlier analysis of approximately 590 of the donors, most TCR beta V segments appeared in productive rearrangements about 90% or about 30% of the time, broadly matching IMGT annotations. According to the authors, the approach could potentially be generalized to other disease states and immunological phenotypes. An association between a missense DCLRE1C variant and V-gene and J-gene trimming of TCR beta chains was found in a later genetic analysis and replicated in an independent cohort. The study gave a list of over 150 TCR beta chains associated with cytomegalovirus.

The chain joins TRBV12-5 to TRBJ2-2; TRBD2 agrees with 11 junctional bases. Sequencing was done on a sample of PBMCs. The sequence came from a girl aged 2-15 years in good health and CMV-seronegative. This receptor carries the CDR3 CASGFTRTGTSGTTGELFF. The DNA reads as follows: TGTGCTAGTGGTTTCACTCGAACGGGGACTAGCGGAACGACCGGGGAGCTGTTTTTT.